Sequencing of this T cell receptor beta chain was carried out in a study of PD-1 blockade in classical Hodgkin lymphoma (TCRdb year 2020). For the wider study: Nivolumab dosing was 3 mg/kg intravenously every 2 weeks, continuing until either disease progression or unacceptable toxicity. The study used CyTOF and TCR beta sequencing to define a peripheral blood immune signature of response to PD-1 blockade in classical Hodgkin lymphoma. Overall study results and their limits: The study covered only a single clinical trial cohort, and the causes of the repertoire differences, possibly disease activity or prior therapy, were still not defined. Patients starting nivolumab less than 1 year after ASCT had lower diversity and were excluded from later analyses to avoid confounding by immune reconstitution. Trial patients with a complete response had baseline diversity similar to that of newly diagnosed patients, while partial responders and progressors had significantly lower diversity. Newly diagnosed patients were reported to have lower baseline TCR diversity than healthy donors, and relapsed/refractory patients were reported to have lower baseline TCR diversity still. CD4+ but not CD8+ TCR diversity rose significantly by C4D1 (p=0.0027 vs p=0.16), most apparent in complete responders (p=0.02).

Genomic DNA was extracted with the Qiagen DNeasy kit from unsorted PBMCs and from negatively selected CD4+ and CD8+ fractions. Using primers that anneal to V and J segments, immunoSEQ multiplex PCR amplified the TCR beta CDR3 regions. Amplification bias was minimized using a synthetic immune receptor repertoire, and residual bias was removed computationally after sequencing. In the authors' own workflow: Custom Python scripts were used to quantify repertoire diversity as the Shannon entropy index. Unsorted, CD4+ and CD8+ repertoires were examined separately, except in combined analyses, for which CD4+ and CD8+ sequences were merged in silico. A clone counted as expanded when the clone's frequency after treatment rose at least 2-fold relative to C1D1, and clones undetected at baseline were given a pseudocount of 0.5. Singleton clones were defined as clones with 0 or 1 copy at C1D1, and non-singleton clones were defined as clones with 2 or more copies. Clones expanded in unsorted samples were labelled as CD4+, CD8+ or unknown by matching protein sequences in sorted samples from the same patient. Diversity changes from C1D1 to C4D1 were tested in paired samples using Wilcoxon tests. Here the immuneACCESS table is served through TCRdb, limited to in-frame sequences with V and J called. Missing clones are a known gap in these copies; in checked studies unresolved V genes cover under half, and the rest lacks a known reason. Clone size and the V and J calls come from that table; the DNA yielded D and trimming. This sample is represented by approximately 8,300 clones; 75% to 80% of them were singletons. The ten largest account for 7.2% of the sample.

The time point label on this specimen signifies: cycle 1 day 1 (C1D1), immediately before nivolumab initiation. All trial patients had relapsed after autologous stem cell transplantation, with cohorts A, B and C differing in prior brentuximab vedotin exposure. A Miltenyi CD4+ T cell isolation kit was used for magnetic negative selection to purify CD4+ T cells from thawed PBMCs. A total of over 50 patients with relapsed/refractory classical Hodgkin lymphoma made up the trial cohort, and each patient's best overall response was complete response, partial response or progressive disease. Single-agent nivolumab was administered to trial patients in the multi-cohort phase II CheckMate 205 trial. An independent review committee assessed best overall response using the 2007 International Working Group response criteria. Trial PBMCs were collected just before the start of nivolumab (C1D1) and during therapy at cycle 2 day 1 and cycle 4 day 1. After peripheral blood was drawn into 8 mL Vacutainer Cell Preparation Tubes, PBMCs were isolated by centrifugation and then cryopreserved. Purified CD4+ and CD8+ fractions were prepared only for cases in which an additional PBMC sample was available. On LS columns in a quadroMACS separator, the magnetically labelled cells were depleted, and the flow-through was collected as the purified fraction.

Concerning this clone: Its binding antigen is unknown. Within one base of it there is no much larger clone, and no base qualities were kept.

Based on the germline V gene, the CDR1 and CDR2 sequences are ENHRY and SYGVKD. Reading from cysteine to phenylalanine, the CDR3 counts 15 amino acids. Only the CDR3 part of the read is kept: 45 bases, read in frame from the first base. V sheds 0 bases and J sheds 4 bases, leaving 12 bases between their ends. This receptor chain uses TRBV10-3 and TRBJ2-5; the D gene remains uncertain. The TCR originated in a human donor with classical Hodgkin lymphoma. Sample: CD4+ T cells from blood, taken at baseline. This receptor has the CDR3 CAISESLIASETQYF. The DNA sequence is as follows: TGTGCCATCAGTGAGTCCCTCATTGCCTCAGAGACCCAGTACTTC.